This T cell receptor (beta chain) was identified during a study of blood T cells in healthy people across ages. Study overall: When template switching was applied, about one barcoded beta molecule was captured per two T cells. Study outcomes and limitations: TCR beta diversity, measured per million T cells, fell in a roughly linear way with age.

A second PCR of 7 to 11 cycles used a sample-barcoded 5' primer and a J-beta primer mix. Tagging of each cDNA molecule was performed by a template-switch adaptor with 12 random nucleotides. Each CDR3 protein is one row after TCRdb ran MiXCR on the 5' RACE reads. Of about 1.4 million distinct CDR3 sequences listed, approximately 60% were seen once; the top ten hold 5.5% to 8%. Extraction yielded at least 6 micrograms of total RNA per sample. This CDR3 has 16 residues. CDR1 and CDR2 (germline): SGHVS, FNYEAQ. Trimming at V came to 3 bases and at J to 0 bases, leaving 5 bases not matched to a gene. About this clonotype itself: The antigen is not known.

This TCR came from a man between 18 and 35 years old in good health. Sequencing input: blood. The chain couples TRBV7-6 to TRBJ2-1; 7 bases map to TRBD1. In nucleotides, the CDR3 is TGTGCCAGCAGCTTCGCGACAGGGAGCTCCTACAATGAGCAGTTCTTC. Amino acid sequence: CASSFATGSSYNEQFF. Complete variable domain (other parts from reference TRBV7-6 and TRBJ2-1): GAGVSQSPRYKVTKRGQDVALRCDPISGHVSLYWYRQALGQGPEFLTYFNYEAQQDKSGLPNDRFSAERPEGSISTLTIQRTEQRDSAMYRCASSFATGSSYNEQFFGPGTRLTVL.